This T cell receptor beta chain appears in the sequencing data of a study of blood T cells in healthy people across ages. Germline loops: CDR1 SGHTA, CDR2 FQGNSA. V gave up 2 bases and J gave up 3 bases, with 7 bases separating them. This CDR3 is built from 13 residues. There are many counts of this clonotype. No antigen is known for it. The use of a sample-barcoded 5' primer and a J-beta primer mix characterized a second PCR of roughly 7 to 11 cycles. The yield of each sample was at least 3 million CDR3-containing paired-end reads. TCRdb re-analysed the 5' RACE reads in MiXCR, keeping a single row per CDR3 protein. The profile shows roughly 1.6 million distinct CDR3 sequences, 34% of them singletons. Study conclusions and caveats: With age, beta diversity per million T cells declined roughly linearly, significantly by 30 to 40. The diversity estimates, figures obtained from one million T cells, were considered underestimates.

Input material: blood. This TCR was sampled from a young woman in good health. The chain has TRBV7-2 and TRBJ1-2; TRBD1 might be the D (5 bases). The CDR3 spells CASSLPQDYGYTF. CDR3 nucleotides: TGTGCCAGCAGCTTACCACAGGACTATGGCTACACCTTC.